Below, 22 T cell receptor beta chains from the same sample are listed, as sequenced in a study of beta chain features in type 1 diabetes. Expressed TCRB transcripts were sequenced after all isolated RNA was converted to cDNA. Measured with immunoSEQ multiplex PCR; TCRdb has only the in-frame clones, and not every one. Altogether some 400,000 clones are present, over 12% being singletons, with the ten largest covering 0.019%. What was sequenced was naive CD4+ T cells from blood. The origin of the receptors is a woman under 30 in good health.

This chain joins TRBV29-1 and TRBJ1-5; a possible D gene is TRBD1 (5 bases). Germline CDR1 and CDR2: SQVTM and ANQGSEA. V lost 4 bases, J lost 7 bases, and 11 bases lay in between. CDR3 size: 12 residues. Here the CDR3 reads CSVGRGGQPQHF. The CDR3 DNA is TGCAGCGTTGGACGGGGGGGGCAGCCCCAGCATTTT.

This clone was seen more than once but under ten times. The chain carries TRBV30 and TRBJ2-7; 8 nucleotides match TRBD1. The trim removed 4 bases at V and 6 bases at J, leaving 2 bases unmatched. The CDR3 runs 11 residues. Germline loops: CDR1 GTSNPN, CDR2 SVGIG (reference sequence). The CDR3 coding sequence is TGTGCCTGGACAGACAGGGGCGAGCAGTACTTC. Its protein is CAWTDRGEQYF.

The V and J genes are TRBV13 and TRBJ2-1, with 14 bases fitting TRBD2. The junction had 10 bases not matched to a gene; V was cut back by 2 bases and J by 7 bases. Germline values: CDR1 PRHDT, CDR2 FYEKMQ (reference sequence). This CDR3 has 18 residues. Here the CDR3 reads CASSLRGGLAGVGNEQFF. In DNA, the CDR3 is TGTGCCAGCAGCTTACGCGGGGGACTAGCGGGAGTTGGGAATGAGCAGTTCTTC.

V is TRBV28 and J is TRBJ2-7; TRBD1 is a possible D gene (7 bases). With 7 bases removed from V and 2 bases from J, the gap between germline ends came to 27 bases. CDR1 and CDR2 (germline): MDHEN, SYDVKM. The CDR3 is 18 amino acids. The CDR3 sequence is CASISPPGQDGGAYEQYF. CDR3 DNA: TGTGCCAGCATCAGCCCCCCCGGACAGGACGGAGGGGCCTACGAGCAGTACTTC. The full variable domain, its missing parts supplied by reference TRBV28 and TRBJ2-7, is DVKVTQSSRYLVKRTGEKVFLECVQDMDHENMFWYRQDPGLGLRLIYFSYDVKMKEKGDIPEGYSVSREKKERFSLILESASTNQTSMYLCASISPPGQDGGAYEQYFGPGTRLTVT.

As DNA, the CDR3 is TGTGCCTGGAGCGAGGGAATGGGATTTGGTGAGCAGTTCTTC. Its translation is CAWSEGMGFGEQFF. The chain links TRBV30 to TRBJ2-1; TRBD2 is a possible D gene (5 bases). Germline CDR1 and CDR2: GTSNPN and SVGIG (reference sequence). The CDR3 is 14 amino acids. V dropped 3 bases and J dropped 9 bases, with 18 bases sitting between them.

In this sample, this clone turned up a few times. The V call is TRBV30, the J call TRBJ2-7; possible D gene TRBD1, 6 bases. CDR3 length equals 12 residues. Trimming removed 3 bases at V and 4 bases at J, with 10 bases between. CDR1 is GTSNPN and CDR2 is SVGIG in the germline V gene (reference sequence). CDR3 bases: TGTGCCTGGAGGGACAGACGATACGAGCAGTACTTC. Amino acids: CAWRDRRYEQYF. Based on the CDR3 plus reference TRBV30 and TRBJ2-7, the full variable domain is SQTIHQWPATLVQPVGSPLSLECTVEGTSNPNLYWYRQAAGRGLQLLFYSVGIGQISSEVPQNLSASRPQDRQFILSSKKLLLSDSGFYLCAWRDRRYEQYFGPGTRLTVT.

This clone has just a few counts. The chain combines TRBV2 with TRBJ2-7, with D possibly matching TRBD1 (6 bases). The CDR3 loop spans 14 amino acids. Trimming took off 9 bases at V and 0 bases at J, with 15 bases between the two ends. Germline V lookup: CDR1 SNHLY, CDR2 FYNNEI. CDR3 in DNA: TGTGCCAGTACCCCCAGGGGCTACTCCTACGAGCAGTACTTC. Its protein is CASTPRGYSYEQYF. Looking up the rest from reference TRBV2 and TRBJ2-7 gives the full variable domain: EPEVTQTPSHQVTQMGQEVILRCVPISNHLYFYWYRQILGQKVEFLVSFYNNEISEKSEIFDDQFSVERPDGSNFTLKIRSTKLEDSAMYFCASTPRGYSYEQYFGPGTRLTVT.

This clone was seen a few times. This chain joins TRBV2 and TRBJ2-5, with D unresolved. The CDR3 contains 16 residues. Germline V lookup: CDR1 SNHLY, CDR2 FYNNEI. V lost 0 bases and J lost 1, with 12 bases in between. CDR3 loop: CASSEATGVSQETQYF. CDR3 nucleotide sequence: TGTGCCAGCAGTGAAGCGACTGGAGTTTCCCAAGAGACCCAGTACTTC.

The chain recombines TRBV4-1 with TRBJ2-3; D unclear. This CDR3 is 15 amino acids long. In germline, CDR1 is MGHRA, CDR2 YSYEKL. Trimming took off 2 bases at V and 0 bases at J, with 9 bases between the two ends. The chain's CDR3 is CASSQSPVSTDTQYF. CDR3 coding DNA: TGCGCCAGCAGCCAATCCCCCGTCAGCACAGATACGCAGTATTTT.

This clone was seen a few times. The V and J genes are TRBV18 and TRBJ1-5; TRBD1 matches 8 bases. The ends lost 3 bases at V and 5 bases at J; junction bases unmatched: 3. Germline values: CDR1 KGHSH, CDR2 LQKENI. CDR3 size: 14 residues. The CDR3 protein is CASSPQTGDQPQHF. The CDR3 coding sequence is TGTGCCAGCTCACCCCAGACAGGGGATCAGCCCCAGCATTTT.

This rearrangement joins TRBV7-2 to TRBJ2-1, with 11 bases lining up with TRBD2. The germline V gene has CDR1 SGHTA and CDR2 FQGNSA. The CDR3 consists of 17 residues. The V gene end was trimmed by 1 base and the J gene end by 4 bases; junction bases not matched to a gene: 6. DNA for the CDR3: TGTGCCAGCAGCTTAGGCAGACTAGCGGGACCTTACAATGAGCAGTTCTTC. This sequence encodes CASSLGRLAGPYNEQFF.

V and J are TRBV4-1 and TRBJ2-5; 9 nucleotides agree with TRBD2. With V trimmed by 4 bases and J by 2 bases, 11 bases remained unmatched. CDR1 and CDR2 from the germline V gene are MGHRA and YSYEKL. The CDR3 has 17 residues. In DNA form, the CDR3 reads TGCGCCAGCAGCCGCCTCCATAGCGGGAGCCGGCAAGAGACCCAGTACTTC. Protein: CASSRLHSGSRQETQYF.

The chain carries TRBV29-1 and TRBJ2-7; D is possibly TRBD2 (6 bases). The V and J ends lost 4 bases and 7 bases respectively, with 20 bases between them. CDR1 is SQVTM, CDR2 ANQGSEA, per germline. This CDR3 comprises 14 residues. In DNA form, the CDR3 reads TGCAGCGTTGCGGGGGATAAAGGGACCTGGGAGCAGTACTTC. Translated, it gives CSVAGDKGTWEQYF.

This clone was seen only a few times. The chain employs TRBV7-9 and TRBJ2-1; TRBD2 matches 9 bases. This CDR3 spans 16 amino acids. Germline values: CDR1 SEHNR, CDR2 FQNEAQ (reference sequence). V shed 6 bases, J shed 0 bases, and the junction held 6 bases outside the gene matches. CDR3 DNA sequence: TGTGCCAGCAGACAAGCGGGAGGACCCTCCTACAATGAGCAGTTCTTC. This gives the protein CASRQAGGPSYNEQFF.

The V and J genes are TRBV7-6 and TRBJ2-1, with TRBD2 identical over 9 bases. The junction had 9 bases not matched to a gene; V was cut back by 2 bases and J by 4 bases. This CDR3 contains 17 residues. From germline, CDR1 is SGHVS and CDR2 FNYEAQ. CDR3 DNA: TGTGCCAGCAGCTTAAGGGCCCGACTAGCGGTTTACAATGAGCAGTTCTTC. Residues: CASSLRARLAVYNEQFF.

The rearrangement links TRBV29-1 to TRBJ1-2; D is possibly TRBD1 (6 bases). This CDR3 has 13 amino acids. Looked up from germline, CDR1 is SQVTM and CDR2 is ANQGSEA. Trimming removed 2 bases at V and 7 bases at J, with 14 bases between. The CDR3 here is CSVEHQGHSGYTF. As DNA, the CDR3 is TGCAGCGTTGAACACCAGGGACATAGTGGCTACACCTTC.

V is TRBV28 and J is TRBJ2-6; a possible D gene is TRBD1 (6 bases). Germline CDR1 is MDHEN and CDR2 is SYDVKM. The ends were cut back, 6 bases at V and 0 bases at J, with 12 bases in the middle. This CDR3 spans 16 amino acids. DNA of the CDR3: TGTGCCAGCAGGAAACAGGGTTCCTCTGGGGCCAACGTCCTGACTTTC. Translation gives CASRKQGSSGANVLTF. The variable domain in full, completed from reference TRBV28 and TRBJ2-6, reads DVKVTQSSRYLVKRTGEKVFLECVQDMDHENMFWYRQDPGLGLRLIYFSYDVKMKEKGDIPEGYSVSREKKERFSLILESASTNQTSMYLCASRKQGSSGANVLTFGAGSRLTVL.

The genes are TRBV20-1 and TRBJ1-2; D unclear. V shed 7 bases and J shed 6 bases, with 9 bases lying between them. Germline CDR1 is DFQATT and CDR2 is SNEGSKA (reference sequence). The CDR3 sequence is 10 residues long. Here the CDR3 reads CSVRSNGYTF. CDR3 in DNA: TGCAGTGTTCGGAGCAATGGCTACACCTTC.

The chain uses TRBV23-1 and TRBJ2-1; possibly TRBD1 for D (6 bases). TRBV23-1 is an ORF for which the function is uncertain. The CDR3 is 12 residues long. Trimming cost V 6 bases and J 8 bases, with 11 bases left between them. The DNA of the CDR3 is TGCGCCAGCAGCATAAGACAGGATGAGCAGTTCTTC. It yields the protein CASSIRQDEQFF.

CDR3 nucleotide sequence: TGCAGCGTTGAAGACAGGGGCACAGATACGCAGTATTTT. As protein: CSVEDRGTDTQYF. The chain has TRBV29-1 and TRBJ2-3; D may be TRBD1 (5 bases). Germline CDR1 is SQVTM and CDR2 is ANQGSEA. The CDR3 covers 13 residues. V was cut by 0 bases and J by 1 base, with 5 bases left in between.

This chain uses TRBV25-1 with TRBJ2-7; the match to TRBD1 covers 8 bases. Germline V gene data show CDR1 as MGHDK and CDR2 as SYGVNS. Germline trimming cut 9 bases from V and 2 bases from J; bases unmatched to any gene: 15. This CDR3 region has 16 residues. The CDR3, as DNA: TGTGCCAGTACTTTCGCGTCGACAGGGGAACCCTACGAGCAGTACTTC. Its translation: CASTFASTGEPYEQYF.

The chain has TRBV25-1 and TRBJ2-5; perhaps TRBD2 as D (6 bases). The length of the CDR3 is 14 residues. CDR1 is MGHDK, CDR2 SYGVNS, per germline. V gave up 1 base and J gave up 4 bases, with 10 bases separating them. The CDR3 nucleotides read TGTGCCAGCAGTGAATCTCGGGGGTCAGAGACCCAGTACTTC. This gives the protein CASSESRGSETQYF.